What follows is one TCR beta chain and its context. Its antigen is still unknown. The source of the sample is a study of T cell repertoires in cytomegalovirus infection. Study background: Well-studied HLA-B-restricted epitopes and recently identified HLA-C-restricted epitopes of CMV were both used in the study. Evidence of both CMV infection and a matching HLA type came from public TCR beta signatures.

TCRdb passed the reads through MiXCR, listing each CDR3 protein once. The sample comprises about 770,000 distinct CDR3 sequences, under 35% of which are singletons, and 10% to 15% rests with the top ten. Study-wide points: People with CMV and the relevant HLA were identified by cumulative public TCR beta family frequency. HLA-C-restricted, CMV-specific TCR beta clonotypes were dominant ex vivo.

The starting material was cultured CD8+ T cells from PBMCs, obtained from culture after CMV antigen stimulation. The receptor was isolated from a human donor in good health (CMV status not recorded). Some clones in this sample may be carry-over from other donors' samples.

CDR3 DNA: TGTGCCAGTAGTTTCAGGGGGGTCGAGCGGGGTAGCACAGATACGCAGTATTTT. Translated: CASSFRGVERGSTDTQYF. V usage is TRBV19 and J usage is TRBJ2-3, with D perhaps matching TRBD1 or TRBD2 (7 bases each). This CDR3 has 18 amino acids. Looked up from germline, CDR1 is LNHDA and CDR2 is SQIVND (reference sequence). V lost 5 bases and J 0 bases, leaving 21 bases between the germline ends.